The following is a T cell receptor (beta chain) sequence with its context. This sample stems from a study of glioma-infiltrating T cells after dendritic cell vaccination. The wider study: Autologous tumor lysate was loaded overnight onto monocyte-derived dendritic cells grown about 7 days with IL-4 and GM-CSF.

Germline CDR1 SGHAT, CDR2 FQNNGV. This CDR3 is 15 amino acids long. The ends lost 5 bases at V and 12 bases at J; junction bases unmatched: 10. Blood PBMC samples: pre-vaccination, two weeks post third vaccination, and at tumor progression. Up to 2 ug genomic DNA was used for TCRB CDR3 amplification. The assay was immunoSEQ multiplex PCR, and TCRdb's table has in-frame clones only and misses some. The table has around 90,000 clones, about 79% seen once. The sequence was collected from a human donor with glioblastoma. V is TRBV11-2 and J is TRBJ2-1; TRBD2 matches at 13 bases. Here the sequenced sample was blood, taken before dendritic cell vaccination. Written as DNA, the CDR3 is TGTGCCAGCAGCCCTACTAGCGGGGGGGCTTGGGGGCAGTTCTTC. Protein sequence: CASSPTSGGAWGQFF.